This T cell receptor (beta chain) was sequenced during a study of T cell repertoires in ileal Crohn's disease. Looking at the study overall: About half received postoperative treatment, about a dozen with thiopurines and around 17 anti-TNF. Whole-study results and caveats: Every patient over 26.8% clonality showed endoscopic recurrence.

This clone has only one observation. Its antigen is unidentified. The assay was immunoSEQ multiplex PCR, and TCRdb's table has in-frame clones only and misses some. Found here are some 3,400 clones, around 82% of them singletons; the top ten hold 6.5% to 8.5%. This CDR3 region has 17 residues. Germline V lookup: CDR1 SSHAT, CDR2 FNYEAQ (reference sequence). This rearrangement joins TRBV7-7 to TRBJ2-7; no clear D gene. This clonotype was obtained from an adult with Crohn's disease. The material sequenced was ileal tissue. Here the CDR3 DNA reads TGTGCTAGCAGCTTTTCCCCCCCTCCCGAACCGGCAGGCGAGCAGTACGTC. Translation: CASSFSPPPEPAGEQYV.